This T cell receptor (beta chain) appears in the sequencing data of a study of T cell responses to AZD1222 COVID-19 vaccine. Points from the study as a whole: After two AZD1222 doses, spike-specific TCR breadth and depth rose versus day 0. No repertoire was sampled before or during the peak T cell response, only after it. Clonal diversity may have been underestimated, and the donors were mostly white British, with more females than males.

Measured with immunoSEQ multiplex PCR; TCRdb has only the in-frame clones, and not every one. The sample has 70,000 to 90,000 clones; roughly 84% are singletons. Per the germline V gene, CDR1 is MNHEY and CDR2 is SMNVEV (reference sequence). The CDR3 runs to 15 residues. The V gene lost 1 base and the J gene lost 3 bases, with 13 bases spanning the gap. This clone was counted a single time. Its antigen is not known. Sequencing was performed on peripheral blood, taken 28 days after the second AZD1222 dose. The chain carries TRBV27 and TRBJ2-7; a weak D match, TRBD1 (6 bases). This receptor was obtained from an adult who received the AZD1222 COVID-19 vaccine. CDR3 protein: CASSLYRGSGYEQYF. Written as DNA, the CDR3 is TGTGCCAGCAGTTTATATAGGGGGTCAGGCTACGAGCAGTACTTC.